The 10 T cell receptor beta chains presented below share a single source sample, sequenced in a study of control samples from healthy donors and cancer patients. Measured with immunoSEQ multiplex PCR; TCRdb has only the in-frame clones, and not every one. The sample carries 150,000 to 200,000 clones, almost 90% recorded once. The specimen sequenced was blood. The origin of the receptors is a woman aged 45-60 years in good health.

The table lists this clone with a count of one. This CDR3 reads CASSLDTGGVETQYF. In DNA, the CDR3 is TGTGCCAGCAGCTTGGATACGGGGGGCGTCGAGACCCAGTACTTC. The V gene is TRBV5-6, the J gene TRBJ2-5, with a tentative D call TRBD2 (7 bases). Germline V gives CDR1 SGHDT, CDR2 YYEEEE. The CDR3 spans 15 residues. Trimming pared 0 bases from V and 5 bases from J, leaving 14 bases between.

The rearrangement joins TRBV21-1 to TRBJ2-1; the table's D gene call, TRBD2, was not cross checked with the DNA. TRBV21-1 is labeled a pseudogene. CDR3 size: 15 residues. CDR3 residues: CASSKSPGFYNEQFF. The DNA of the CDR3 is TGTGCCAGCAGCAAATCTCCGGGGTTCTACAATGAGCAGTTCTTC.

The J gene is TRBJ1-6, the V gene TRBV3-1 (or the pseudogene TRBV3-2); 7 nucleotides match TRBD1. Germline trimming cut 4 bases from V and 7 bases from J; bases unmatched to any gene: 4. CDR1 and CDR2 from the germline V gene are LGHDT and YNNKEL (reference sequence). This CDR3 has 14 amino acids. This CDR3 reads CASSPTGNNSPLHF. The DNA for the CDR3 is TGTGCCAGCAGCCCGACAGGGAACAATTCACCCCTCCACTTT.

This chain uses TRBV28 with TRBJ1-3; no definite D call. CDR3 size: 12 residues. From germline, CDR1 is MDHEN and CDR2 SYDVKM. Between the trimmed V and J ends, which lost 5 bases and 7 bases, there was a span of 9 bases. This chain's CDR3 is CASSPVRNTIYF. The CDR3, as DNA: TGTGCCAGCAGTCCTGTTAGGAACACCATATATTTT.

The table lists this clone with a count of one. The CDR3 DNA sequence: TGTGCCAGCAGCCCCGGACAGGGCAACACCGGGGAGCTGTTTTTT. Translated: CASSPGQGNTGELFF. The V gene is TRBV5-4, the J gene TRBJ2-2; 8 bases agree with TRBD1. Trimming cost V 4 bases and J 2 bases; bases outside gene matches: 4. There are 15 residues in the CDR3. Germline-derived CDR1 and CDR2 are SGHNT and YYREEE (reference sequence).

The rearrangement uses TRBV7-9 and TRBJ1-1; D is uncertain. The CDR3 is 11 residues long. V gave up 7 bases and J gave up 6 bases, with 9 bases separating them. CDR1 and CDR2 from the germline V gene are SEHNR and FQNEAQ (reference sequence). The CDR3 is CASTAGSEAFF. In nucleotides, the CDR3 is TGTGCCAGCACCGCCGGGTCTGAAGCTTTCTTT.

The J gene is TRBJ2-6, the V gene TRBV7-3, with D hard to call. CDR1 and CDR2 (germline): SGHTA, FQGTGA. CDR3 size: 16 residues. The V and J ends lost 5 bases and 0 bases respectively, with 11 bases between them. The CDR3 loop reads CASSLFPVSGANVLTF. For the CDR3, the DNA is TGTGCCAGCAGCCTATTTCCGGTCTCTGGGGCCAACGTCCTGACTTTC.

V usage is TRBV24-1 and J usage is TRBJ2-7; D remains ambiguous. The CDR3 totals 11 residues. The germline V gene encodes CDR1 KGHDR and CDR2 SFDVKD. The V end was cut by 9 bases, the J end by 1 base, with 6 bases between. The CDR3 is CATSRSYEQYF. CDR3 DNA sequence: TGTGCCACCTCCCGATCCTACGAGCAGTACTTC.

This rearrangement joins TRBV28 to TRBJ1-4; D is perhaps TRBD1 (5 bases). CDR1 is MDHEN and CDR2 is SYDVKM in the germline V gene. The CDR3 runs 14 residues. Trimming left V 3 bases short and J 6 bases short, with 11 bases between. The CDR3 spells CASSFGGIDEKLFF. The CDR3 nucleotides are TGTGCCAGCAGTTTCGGGGGTATTGATGAAAAACTGTTTTTT.

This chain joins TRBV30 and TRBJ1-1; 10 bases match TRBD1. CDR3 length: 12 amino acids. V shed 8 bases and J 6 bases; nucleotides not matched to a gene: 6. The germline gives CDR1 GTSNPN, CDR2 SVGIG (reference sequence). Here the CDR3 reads CAGDRGVSEAFF. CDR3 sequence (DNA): TGTGCCGGGGACAGGGGAGTCTCTGAAGCTTTCTTT.